This T cell receptor beta chain was captured in a study of blood T cell repertoires in COVID-19. As for the study in general: In each case, the material was cDNA or gDNA derived from T cells, B-cell-depleted T cells, or PBMCs.

CDR3 length equals 15 residues. Trimming cost V 5 bases and J 4 bases; bases outside gene matches: 9. CDR1 is LNHDA and CDR2 is SQIVND in the germline V gene (reference sequence). Under the authors' procedure: Amplification of reference gene primers was used by the study to estimate nucleated cell counts. Profiling relied on immunoSEQ multiplex PCR, and the TCRdb table lists in-frame clones only, not all of them. The DNA was the basis for D and trimming; V, J and clone size are from that table. The data hold some 94,000 clones, with 85% to 90% observed a single time. The V gene is TRBV19, the J gene TRBJ2-5; 8 bases agree with TRBD1. This sequence originates from a human donor in a cohort sampled during active COVID-19. Sequences were obtained from peripheral blood. CDR3 coding DNA: TGTGCCAGTAGTTCCCAGGGGGCTATGGGAGAGACCCAGTACTTC. Amino acids: CASSSQGAMGETQYF.